Listed below are T cell receptor beta chains from one sample, sequenced in a study of PD-L1 blockade in urothelial cancer. The protocol was immunoSEQ multiplex PCR, while the TCRdb copy is restricted to in-frame clones and leaves out a portion. The sample includes some 100,000 clones, about 91% seen only once; the top ten take approximately 0.88%. This specimen was PBMCs, taken around atezolizumab (anti-PD-L1) treatment. The receptors were sampled from a woman of 80 years or more with urothelial cancer. The CDR3 runs from the conserved cysteine through the conserved F or W. The D gene is left open where the match is weak. Size is stated for part of the rows, as once, few or many counts, or as a class when the clone is expanded.

V: TRBV6-1; D: TRBD1; size: NA; J: TRBJ1-5; DNA: TGTGCCAGCAGTGATTCCTCCCTCTCTGGGACAGGACCCCATCAGCCCCAGCATTTT; CDR3: CASSDSSLSGTGPHQPQHF
V: TRBV5-1; D: TRBD2; size: NA; J: TRBJ2-2; DNA: TGCGCCAGCAGCTTGGACATAATCGGTCGCGGGAGTGGGGACGGGGAGCTGTTTTTT; CDR3: CASSLDIIGRGSGDGELFF
V: TRBV5-1; D: TRBD2; size: NA; J: TRBJ2-2; DNA: TGCGCCAGCGCCCCTGGACTAGCGGGAGGGCCGAACACCGGGGAGCTGTTTTTT; CDR3: CASAPGLAGGPNTGELFF
V: TRBV30; D: TRBD2; size: NA; J: TRBJ2-3; DNA: TGTGCCTGGAAAGGACTAGCGGGATCGTCGGATACGCAGTATTTT; CDR3: CAWKGLAGSSDTQYF
V: TRBV6-6; D: NA; size: NA; J: TRBJ2-6; DNA: TGTGCCAGCAAGGAGGGTTCTGGGGCCAACGTCCTGACTTTC; CDR3: CASKEGSGANVLTF
V: TRBV7-2; D: NA; size: NA; J: TRBJ1-3; DNA: TGTGCCAGCAGCTTAACGCAGGGGGGAAACACCATATATTTT; CDR3: CASSLTQGGNTIYF
V: TRBV4-2; D: TRBD2; size: once; J: TRBJ2-1; DNA: TGTGCCAGCAGCCAAGCGGGCGGGAGGGCCTACAATGAGCAGTTCTTC; CDR3: CASSQAGGRAYNEQFF
V: TRBV19; D: TRBD1; size: NA; J: TRBJ2-7; DNA: TGTGCCAGCGCCGGGACAGGGGTCTACGAGCAGTACTTC; CDR3: CASAGTGVYEQYF
V: TRBV5-4; D: TRBD2; size: NA; J: TRBJ2-1; DNA: TGTGCCAGCAGCTTGGCGGGACTAGTGAGGTATGAGCAGTTCTTC; CDR3: CASSLAGLVRYEQFF
V: TRBV9; D: TRBD1; size: NA; J: TRBJ1-4; DNA: TGTGCCAGCAGCGTAGGGACAGGGGAGATGGAAAAACTGTTTTTT; CDR3: CASSVGTGEMEKLFF
V: TRBV19; D: NA; size: NA; J: TRBJ2-5; DNA: TGTGCCAGTAGCCCACCCGGGGGAGAGACCCAGTACTTC; CDR3: CASSPPGGETQYF
V: TRBV13; D: TRBD2; size: once; J: TRBJ2-7; DNA: TGTGCCAGCAGCTTAGGACGGCGGGGGGCCTACGAGCAGTACTTC; CDR3: CASSLGRRGAYEQYF
V: TRBV15; D: NA; size: NA; J: TRBJ1-1; DNA: TGTGCCACCTCCGGACAGTTGAACACTGAAGCTTTCTTT; CDR3: CATSGQLNTEAFF
V: TRBV6-6; D: NA; size: NA; J: TRBJ2-7; DNA: TGTGCCAGCAGTCCCACCCCTCAGGGATTGTACTTC; CDR3: CASSPTPQGLYF
V: TRBV5-8; D: TRBD1; size: NA; J: TRBJ1-2; DNA: TGTGCCAGCACCCACCGGGACAGGGCATCGAGCTACACCTTC; CDR3: CASTHRDRASSYTF
V: TRBV6-1; D: NA; size: NA; J: TRBJ1-1; DNA: TGTGCCAGCAGTGACCGAGGAACGGGCACTGAAGCTTTCTTT; CDR3: CASSDRGTGTEAFF
V: TRBV19; D: NA; size: NA; J: TRBJ2-2; DNA: TGTGCCAGTAGTCAGCGAGCGAACACCGGGGAGCTGTTTTTT; CDR3: CASSQRANTGELFF
V: TRBV9; D: TRBD2; size: NA; J: TRBJ2-1; DNA: TGTGCCAGCAGCTTAAGGACTAGCGGGAGTTATGAGCAGTTCTTC; CDR3: CASSLRTSGSYEQFF
V: TRBV9; D: TRBD1; size: NA; J: TRBJ1-5; DNA: TGTGCCAGCAGCGTCGGACAGGGGAATCAGCCCCAGCATTTT; CDR3: CASSVGQGNQPQHF
V: TRBV2; D: TRBD2; size: NA; J: TRBJ2-1; DNA: TGTGCCAACAGTGGGGCTAGCGGGAGGGGTAATGAGCAGTTCTTC; CDR3: CANSGASGRGNEQFF
V: TRBV19; D: TRBD1; size: NA; J: TRBJ2-2; DNA: TGTGCCAGTAGTAAGGGAATCACAGGGGCCTCGAACACCGGGGAGCTGTTTTTT; CDR3: CASSKGITGASNTGELFF